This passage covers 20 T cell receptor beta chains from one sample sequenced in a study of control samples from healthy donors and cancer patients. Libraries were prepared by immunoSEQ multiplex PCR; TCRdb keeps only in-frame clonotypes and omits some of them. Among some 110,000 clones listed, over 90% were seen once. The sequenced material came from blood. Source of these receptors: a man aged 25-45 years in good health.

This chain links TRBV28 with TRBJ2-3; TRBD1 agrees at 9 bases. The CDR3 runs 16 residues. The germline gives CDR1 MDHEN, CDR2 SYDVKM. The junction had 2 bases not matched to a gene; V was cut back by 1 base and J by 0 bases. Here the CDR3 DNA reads TGTGCCAGCAGTTTATCCGGGACAGGGAGCACAGATACGCAGTATTTT. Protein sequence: CASSLSGTGSTDTQYF.

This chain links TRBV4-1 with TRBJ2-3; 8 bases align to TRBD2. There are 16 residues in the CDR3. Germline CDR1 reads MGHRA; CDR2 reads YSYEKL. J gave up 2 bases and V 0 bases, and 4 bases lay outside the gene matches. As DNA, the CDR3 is TGCGCCAGCAGCCAAGAAGGCGGGGGGACCACAGATACGCAGTATTTT. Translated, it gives CASSQEGGGTTDTQYF.

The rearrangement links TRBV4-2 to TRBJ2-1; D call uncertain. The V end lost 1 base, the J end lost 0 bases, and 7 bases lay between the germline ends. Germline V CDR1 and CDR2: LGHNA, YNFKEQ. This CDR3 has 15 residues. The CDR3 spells CASSQVPLSYNEQFF. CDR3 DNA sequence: TGTGCCAGCAGCCAAGTCCCCCTCTCCTACAATGAGCAGTTCTTC.

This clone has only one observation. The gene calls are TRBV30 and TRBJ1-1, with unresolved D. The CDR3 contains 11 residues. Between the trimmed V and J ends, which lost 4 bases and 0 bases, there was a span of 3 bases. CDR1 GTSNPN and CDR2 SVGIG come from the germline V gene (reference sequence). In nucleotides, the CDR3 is TGTGCCTGGACTGTGAACACTGAAGCTTTCTTT. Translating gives CAWTVNTEAFF.

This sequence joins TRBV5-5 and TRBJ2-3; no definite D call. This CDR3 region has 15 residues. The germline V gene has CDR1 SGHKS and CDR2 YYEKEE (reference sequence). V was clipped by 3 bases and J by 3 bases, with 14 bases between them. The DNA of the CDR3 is TGTGCCAGCAGCTCTACTGGAACGAGGACAGATACGCAGTATTTT. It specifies CASSSTGTRTDTQYF.

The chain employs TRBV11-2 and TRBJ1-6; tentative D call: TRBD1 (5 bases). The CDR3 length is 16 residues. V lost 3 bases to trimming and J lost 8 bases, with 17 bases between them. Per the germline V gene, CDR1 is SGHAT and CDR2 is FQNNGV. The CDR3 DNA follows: TGTGCCAGCAGCTTTAAGTTGTGGCAGGGCGATTCACCCCTCCACTTT. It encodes CASSFKLWQGDSPLHF.

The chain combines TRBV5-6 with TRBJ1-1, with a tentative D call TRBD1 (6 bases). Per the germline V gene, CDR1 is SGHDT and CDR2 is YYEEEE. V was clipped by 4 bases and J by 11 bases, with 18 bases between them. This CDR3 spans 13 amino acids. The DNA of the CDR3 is TGTGCCAGCAGCGGTCAGGGGCTGGAACGGGCTTTCTTT. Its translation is CASSGQGLERAFF.

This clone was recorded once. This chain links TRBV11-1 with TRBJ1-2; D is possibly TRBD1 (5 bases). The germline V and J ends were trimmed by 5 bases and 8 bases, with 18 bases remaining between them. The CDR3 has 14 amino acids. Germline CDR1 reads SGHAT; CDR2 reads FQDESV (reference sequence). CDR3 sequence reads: CASSKYGGAQGYTF. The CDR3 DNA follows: TGTGCCAGCAGCAAGTATGGAGGGGCTCAGGGCTACACCTTC.

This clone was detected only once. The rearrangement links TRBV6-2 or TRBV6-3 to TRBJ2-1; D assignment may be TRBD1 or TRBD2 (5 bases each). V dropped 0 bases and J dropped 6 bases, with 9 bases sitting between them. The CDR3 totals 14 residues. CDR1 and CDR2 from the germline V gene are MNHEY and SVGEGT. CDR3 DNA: TGTGCCAGCAGTTACTCGATGAGGGGCAATGAGCAGTTCTTC. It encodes CASSYSMRGNEQFF.

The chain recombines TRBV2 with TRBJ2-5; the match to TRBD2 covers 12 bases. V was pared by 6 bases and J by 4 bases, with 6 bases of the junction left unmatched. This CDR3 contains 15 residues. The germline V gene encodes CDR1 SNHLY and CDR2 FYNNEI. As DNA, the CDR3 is TGTGCCAGCAGAGAGCTAGCGGGGGGGCGAGAGACCCAGTACTTC. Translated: CASRELAGGRETQYF.

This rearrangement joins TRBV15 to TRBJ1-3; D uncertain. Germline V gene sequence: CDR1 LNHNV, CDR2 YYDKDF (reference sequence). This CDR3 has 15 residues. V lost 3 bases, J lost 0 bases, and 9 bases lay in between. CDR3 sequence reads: CATSSTAASGNTIYF. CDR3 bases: TGTGCCACCAGCAGCACGGCCGCCTCTGGAAACACCATATATTTT.

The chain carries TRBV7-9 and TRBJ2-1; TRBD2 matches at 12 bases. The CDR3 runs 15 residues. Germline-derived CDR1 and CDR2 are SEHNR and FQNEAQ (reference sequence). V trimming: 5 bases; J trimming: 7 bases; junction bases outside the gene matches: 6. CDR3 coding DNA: TGTGCCAGCAGCCTAACTAGCGGGGGGCCTAATGAGCAGTTCTTC. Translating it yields CASSLTSGGPNEQFF.

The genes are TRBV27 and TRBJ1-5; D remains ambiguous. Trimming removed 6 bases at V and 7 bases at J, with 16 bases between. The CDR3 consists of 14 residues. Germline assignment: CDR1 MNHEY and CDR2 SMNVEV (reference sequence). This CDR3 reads CASSPRGSGQPQHF. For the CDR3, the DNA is TGTGCCAGCAGCCCCCGGGGTTCGGGGCAGCCCCAGCATTTT.

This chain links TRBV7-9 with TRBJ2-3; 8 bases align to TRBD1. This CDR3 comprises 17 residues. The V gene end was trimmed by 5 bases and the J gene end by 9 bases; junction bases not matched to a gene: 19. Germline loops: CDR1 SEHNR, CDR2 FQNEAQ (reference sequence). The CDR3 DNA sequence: TGTGCCAGCAGCCCACATAAGCAAACCGCGGACAGGGCAACGCAGTATTTT. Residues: CASSPHKQTADRATQYF. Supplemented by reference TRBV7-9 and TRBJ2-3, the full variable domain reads DTGVSQNPRHKITKRGQNVTFRCDPISEHNRLYWYRQTLGQGPEFLTYFQNEAQLEKSRLLSDRFSAERPKGSFSTLEIQRTEQGDSAMYLCASSPHKQTADRATQYFGPGTRLTVL.

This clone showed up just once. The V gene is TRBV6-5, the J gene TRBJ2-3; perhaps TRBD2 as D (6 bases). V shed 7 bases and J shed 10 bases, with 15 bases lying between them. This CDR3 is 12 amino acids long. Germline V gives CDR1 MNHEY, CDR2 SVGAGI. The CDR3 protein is CASTRQEGAQYF. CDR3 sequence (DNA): TGTGCCAGCACCCGTCAGGAGGGCGCGCAGTATTTT.

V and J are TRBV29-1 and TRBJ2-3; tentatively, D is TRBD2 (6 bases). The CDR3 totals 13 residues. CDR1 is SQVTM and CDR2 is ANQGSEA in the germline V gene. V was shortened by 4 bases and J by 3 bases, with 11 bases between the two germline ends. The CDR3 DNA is TGCAGCGTTGTCGGGGGAGCGACAGATACGCAGTATTTT. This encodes CSVVGGATDTQYF.

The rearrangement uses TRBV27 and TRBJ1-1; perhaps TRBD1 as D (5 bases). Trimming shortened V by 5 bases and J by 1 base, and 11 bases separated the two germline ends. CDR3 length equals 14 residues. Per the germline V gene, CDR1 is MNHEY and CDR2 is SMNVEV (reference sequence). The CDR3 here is CASSLQAKNTEAFF. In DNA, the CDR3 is TGTGCCAGCAGTCTACAGGCGAAGAACACTGAAGCTTTCTTT.

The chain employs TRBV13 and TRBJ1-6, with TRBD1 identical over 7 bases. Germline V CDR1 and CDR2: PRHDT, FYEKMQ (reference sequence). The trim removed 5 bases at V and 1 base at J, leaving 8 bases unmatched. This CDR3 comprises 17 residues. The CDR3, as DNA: TGTGCCAGCAGCGCGAGGACAGGAGGTTCCTATAATTCACCCCTCCACTTT. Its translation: CASSARTGGSYNSPLHF.

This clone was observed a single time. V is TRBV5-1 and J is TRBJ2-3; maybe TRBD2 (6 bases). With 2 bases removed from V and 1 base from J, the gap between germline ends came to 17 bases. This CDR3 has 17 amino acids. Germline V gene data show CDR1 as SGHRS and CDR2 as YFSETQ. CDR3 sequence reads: CASSFPPGGSGTDTQYF. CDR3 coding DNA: TGCGCCAGCAGCTTTCCCCCCGGGGGTTCTGGCACAGATACGCAGTATTTT.

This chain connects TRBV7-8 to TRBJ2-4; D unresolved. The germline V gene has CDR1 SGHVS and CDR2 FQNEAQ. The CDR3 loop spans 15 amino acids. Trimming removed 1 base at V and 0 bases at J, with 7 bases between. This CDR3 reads CASSLDEIAKNIQYF. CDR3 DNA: TGTGCCAGCAGCTTAGATGAGATAGCCAAAAACATTCAGTACTTC. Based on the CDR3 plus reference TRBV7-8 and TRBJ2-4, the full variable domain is GAGVSQSPRYKVAKRGQDVALRCDPISGHVSLFWYQQALGQGPEFLTYFQNEAQLDKSGLPSDRFFAERPEGSVSTLKIQRTQQEDSAVYLCASSLDEIAKNIQYFGAGTRLSVL.